These 28 T cell receptor beta chains were all obtained from the same sample, sequenced in a study of blood T cells in healthy people across ages. It was with a sample-barcoded 5' primer and a J-beta primer mix that a second PCR of roughly 6 to 12 cycles was run. TCRdb processed the 5' RACE reads anew with MiXCR; each CDR3 protein has one entry. The sample contains about 2 million distinct CDR3 sequences, less than 50% of which appear only once. The specimen was blood. The receptors derive from a woman between 35 and 50 years old in good health.

This clonotype came up a few times. The rearrangement joins TRBV20-1 to TRBJ1-2, with D possibly being TRBD1 (5 bases). The CDR3 has 13 amino acids. The V end was cut by 5 bases, the J end by 9 bases, with 19 bases between. Germline values: CDR1 DFQATT, CDR2 SNEGSKA (reference sequence). The CDR3 DNA follows: TGCAGTGCTCCCCGGGACGCGGTGAATAGCTACACCTTC. This translates into CSAPRDAVNSYTF.

The chain is built from TRBV20-1 and TRBJ2-7; D uncertain. Trimming removed 5 bases at V and 5 bases at J, with 13 bases between. Per the germline V gene, CDR1 is DFQATT and CDR2 is SNEGSKA (reference sequence). The CDR3 extends over 12 amino acids. Here the CDR3 reads CSAPSRYNEQYF. For the CDR3, the DNA is TGCAGTGCTCCATCGAGGTACAACGAGCAGTACTTC.

The chain joins TRBV7-9 to TRBJ2-1, with D perhaps given as TRBD1 or TRBD2 (5 bases each). The CDR3 is made up of 13 amino acids. With 7 bases removed from V and 2 bases from J, the gap between germline ends came to 9 bases. Germline V lookup: CDR1 SEHNR, CDR2 FQNEAQ (reference sequence). CDR3 region: CASTGHTYNEQFF. The CDR3 bases are TGTGCCAGCACGGGGCACACCTACAATGAGCAGTTCTTC.

The rearrangement uses TRBV4-2 and TRBJ1-6, with D unresolved. The germline V gene encodes CDR1 LGHNA and CDR2 YNFKEQ. The V end was cut by 3 bases, the J end by 6 bases, with 15 bases between. This CDR3 spans 16 amino acids. Here the CDR3 reads CASSQTEVQVNSPLHF. CDR3 in DNA: TGTGCCAGCAGCCAGACCGAGGTGCAGGTTAATTCACCCCTCCACTTT.

V gene TRBV29-1 combines with J gene TRBJ2-3, with TRBD2 identical over 8 bases. With V trimmed by 1 base and J by 0 bases, 3 bases remained unmatched. This CDR3 contains 15 residues. The germline CDR1 and CDR2 sequences are SQVTM and ANQGSEA. For the CDR3, the DNA is TGCAGCGTTGAAGGTAGCGGGGCTAGCACAGATACGCAGTATTTT. Its protein is CSVEGSGASTDTQYF.

The V and J genes are TRBV5-1 and TRBJ2-7; TRBD2 agrees at 15 bases. Germline V gene lookup returns CDR1 SGHRS and CDR2 YFSETQ. CDR3 size: 15 residues. The V segment lost 5 bases and the J segment 2 bases; nucleotides outside the gene matches: 2. The CDR3 loop is CASRWTSGGAYEQYF. CDR3 nucleotides: TGCGCCAGCAGGTGGACTAGCGGGGGGGCCTACGAGCAGTACTTC.

This chain joins TRBV5-1 and TRBJ2-5; the D call may be TRBD1 or TRBD2 (7 bases each). Near its end, the DNA agrees better with TRBJ2-7, so the J call may be wrong. Germline V gene lookup returns CDR1 SGHRS and CDR2 YFSETQ. CDR3 length: 16 residues. Here the CDR3 DNA reads TGCGCCAGCAGCCAGGGGGGGAGCCAGCTCTCCTACGAGCAGTACTTC. Its translation: CASSQGGSQLSYEQYF.

This sequence joins TRBV6-5 and TRBJ2-7; TRBD1 might be the D (5 bases). The CDR3 is 16 residues long. V was pared by 1 base and J by 2 bases, with 15 bases between. Looked up from germline, CDR1 is MNHEY and CDR2 is SVGAGI. The CDR3 is CASSYYYRQQPYEQYF. CDR3 DNA: TGTGCCAGCAGTTACTACTACAGACAGCAACCCTACGAGCAGTACTTC.

V is TRBV7-6 and J is TRBJ2-1; no clear D. The CDR3 runs 12 residues. Deletions cut 4 bases from V and 15 bases from J, with 16 bases between. Germline V gene sequence: CDR1 SGHVS, CDR2 FNYEAQ. CDR3 region: CASSSGSVGAFF. The CDR3, as DNA: TGTGCCAGCAGCTCCGGCTCGGTGGGTGCGTTCTTC.

The rearrangement links TRBV20-1 to TRBJ2-7; 8 bases agree with TRBD2. V lost 3 bases and J lost 3; bases outside the gene matches: 4. Germline V gives CDR1 DFQATT, CDR2 SNEGSKA (reference sequence). The CDR3 totals 13 residues. CDR3 coding DNA: TGCAGTGCTAGCGGGGGGGCCGTCTACGAGCAGTACTTC. Protein sequence: CSASGGAVYEQYF.

The chain combines TRBV6-2 or TRBV6-3 with TRBJ2-3; TRBD2 matches 13 bases. The trim removed 1 base at V and 6 bases at J, leaving 7 bases unmatched. Per the germline V gene, CDR1 is MNHEY and CDR2 is SVGEGT. There are 17 residues in the CDR3. The CDR3 DNA sequence: TGTGCCAGCAGTTACTTACGGACTAGCGGGGGTTCGGATACGCAGTATTTT. Its translation: CASSYLRTSGGSDTQYF.

The rearrangement uses TRBV4-1 and TRBJ2-1; no reliable D call. Trimming took 2 bases from V and 6 from J, leaving 14 bases between them. CDR3 length: 15 amino acids. Per germline, CDR1 MGHRA and CDR2 YSYEKL. The CDR3 loop is CASSQQPNLGNEQFF. CDR3 bases: TGCGCCAGCAGCCAACAACCTAACCTCGGCAATGAGCAGTTCTTC.

Points on this clonotype: Germline and junction disagree at one end, which may indicate a read error. The chain uses TRBV20-1 and TRBJ2-1; unclear D gene. The CDR3 consists of 14 residues. Looked up from germline, CDR1 is DFQATT and CDR2 is SNEGSKA (reference sequence). In nucleotides, the CDR3 is TGCAGTGCTAGAGATGAGCAGTATTACAAGGAGCAGTTCTTC. It yields the protein CSARDEQYYKEQFF.

The chain carries TRBV13 and TRBJ2-5; 9 nucleotides agree with TRBD2. This CDR3 has 18 residues. Germline CDR1 reads PRHDT; CDR2 reads FYEKMQ (reference sequence). The J segment lost 1 base and the V segment lost 4 bases, leaving 13 bases of the junction unmatched. CDR3 loop: CASSSPRGSGGRQETQYF. In DNA form, the CDR3 reads TGTGCCAGCAGCTCCCCACGTGGTAGCGGGGGACGCCAAGAGACCCAGTACTTC.

The gene calls are TRBV28 and TRBJ2-1; D is perhaps TRBD1 or TRBD2 (5 bases each). Germline CDR1 is MDHEN and CDR2 is SYDVKM. This CDR3 region has 15 residues. V was trimmed by 7 bases and J by 3 bases, leaving 16 bases between them. CDR3 coding DNA: TGTGCCAGCATCCTTACTAGACAGAGCTACAATGAGCAGTTCTTC. It specifies CASILTRQSYNEQFF.

The J gene is TRBJ1-1, the V gene TRBV29-1; D ambiguous. Germline V CDR1 and CDR2: SQVTM, ANQGSEA. Trimming stripped 3 bases from V and 8 bases from J, with 16 bases between. This CDR3 is 13 amino acids long. CDR3 sequence: CSVDLGFSGEAFF. CDR3 in DNA: TGCAGCGTTGATTTAGGCTTTTCGGGGGAAGCTTTCTTT.

The V and J genes are TRBV7-9 and TRBJ1-2; D is undetermined. Germline values: CDR1 SEHNR, CDR2 FQNEAQ (reference sequence). The CDR3 is 14 residues long. Trimming took 4 bases from V and 4 from J, leaving 13 bases between them. CDR3 DNA: TGTGCCAGCAGCTCCGACGCCCGCGGCTATGGCTACACCTTC. Translation: CASSSDARGYGYTF.

This clonotype has a count of ten or more. CDR3 region: CASSLVWQETQYF. The CDR3 coding sequence is TGTGCCAGCAGCTTAGTGTGGCAGGAGACCCAGTACTTC. The chain is built from TRBV7-2 and TRBJ2-5; D remains ambiguous. Trimming stripped 1 base from V and 5 bases from J, with 8 bases between. Germline V lookup: CDR1 SGHTA, CDR2 FQGNSA. The CDR3 sequence is 13 residues long.

In its sample, this clonotype was seen a few times. V gene TRBV5-5 combines with J gene TRBJ2-7; 8 nucleotides match TRBD1. CDR1 and CDR2 from the germline V gene are SGHKS and YYEKEE (reference sequence). V trimming: 0 bases; J trimming: 3 bases; junction bases outside the gene matches: 2. The CDR3 has 14 residues. CDR3 residues: CASSLEGQGYEQYF. In DNA, the CDR3 is TGTGCCAGCAGCTTGGAAGGACAGGGCTACGAGCAGTACTTC.

This clonotype has a handful of counts. V is TRBV9 and J is TRBJ2-1; 8 positions match TRBD1. The CDR3 contains 14 residues. Trimming at V came to 7 bases and at J to 3 bases, leaving 6 bases not matched to a gene. In germline, CDR1 is SGDLS, CDR2 YYNGEE. The CDR3 is CASDGTGDYNEQFF. The CDR3 DNA reads TGTGCCAGCGACGGGACAGGCGACTACAATGAGCAGTTCTTC. Combining the CDR3 with reference TRBV9 and TRBJ2-1 gives the whole variable domain DSGVTQTPKHLITATGQRVTLRCSPRSGDLSVYWYQQSLDQGLQFLIQYYNGEERAKGNILERFSAQQFPDLHSELNLSSLELGDSALYFCASDGTGDYNEQFFGPGTRLTVL.

The rearrangement links TRBV4-1 to TRBJ2-3, with D unclear. CDR1 is MGHRA, CDR2 YSYEKL, per germline. The V end was cut by 0 bases, the J end by 6 bases, with 7 bases between. The CDR3 is 13 residues long. CDR3 sequence: CASSQDGVDTQYF. The DNA of the CDR3 is TGCGCCAGCAGCCAAGATGGGGTGGATACGCAGTATTTT.

J is TRBJ1-1 and V is TRBV15, with D perhaps TRBD1 (5 bases). This CDR3 comprises 15 residues. Per the germline V gene, CDR1 is LNHNV and CDR2 is YYDKDF (reference sequence). V was cut by 1 base and J by 1 base, with 10 bases left in between. CDR3 in amino acids: CATSRVPQANTEAFF. CDR3 bases: TGTGCCACCAGCAGAGTCCCACAGGCGAACACTGAAGCTTTCTTT. Variable domain in full (rest from reference TRBV15 and TRBJ1-1): DAMVIQNPRYQVTQFGKPVTLSCSQTLNHNVMYWYQQKSSQAPKLLFHYYDKDFNNEADTPDNFQSRRPNTSFCFLDIRSPGLGDTAMYLCATSRVPQANTEAFFGQGTRLTVV.

The genes are TRBV4-3 and TRBJ2-7; the D is unclear. The CDR3 consists of 16 residues. Trimming cost V 0 bases and J 0 bases, with 12 bases left between them. From germline, CDR1 is LGHNA and CDR2 YSLEER. In nucleotides, the CDR3 is TGCGCCAGCAGCCAAGATGTAGGAGAGAGCTCCTACGAGCAGTACTTC. Protein product: CASSQDVGESSYEQYF.

The chain is built from TRBV20-1 and TRBJ2-1; TRBD2 matches 9 bases. This CDR3 is built from 15 residues. V shed 5 bases and J 7 bases; nucleotides not matched to a gene: 12. Germline V gene sequence: CDR1 DFQATT, CDR2 SNEGSKA (reference sequence). CDR3 sequence reads: CSAPQGRGGLNEQFF. The CDR3 DNA is TGCAGTGCTCCTCAAGGGCGGGGGGGCCTAAATGAGCAGTTCTTC.

V usage is TRBV29-1 and J usage is TRBJ1-2; no definite D call. The V gene lost 0 bases and the J gene lost 3 bases, with 14 bases spanning the gap. Germline-derived CDR1 and CDR2 are SQVTM and ANQGSEA. CDR3 length: 15 amino acids. This CDR3 is CSVEESGRADYGYTF. The CDR3 DNA reads TGCAGCGTTGAAGAGTCGGGTCGGGCGGACTATGGCTACACCTTC.

This clonotype was seen a single time. The junction departs from germline at one end; a sequencing error may be responsible. In DNA form, the CDR3 reads TGCACCAGCAGCCTTCGGACTAGGGACGAGACCCAGTACTTC. It yields the protein CTSSLRTRDETQYF. This rearrangement joins TRBV4-3 to TRBJ2-5; 7 nucleotides align to TRBD2. The CDR3 length is 14 residues. Germline assignment: CDR1 LGHNA and CDR2 YSLEER.

This chain connects TRBV18 to TRBJ1-2, with D uncertain. V lost 3 bases and J lost 3, with 11 bases in between. The CDR3 has 14 amino acids. In germline, CDR1 is KGHSH, CDR2 LQKENI. The CDR3 bases are TGTGCCAGCTCACCCTCCGGGCAGGACTATGGCTACACCTTC. Its protein is CASSPSGQDYGYTF. The full variable domain, its missing parts supplied by reference TRBV18 and TRBJ1-2, is NAGVMQNPRHLVRRRGQEARLRCSPMKGHSHVYWYRQLPEEGLKFMVYLQKENIIDESGMPKERFSAEFPKEGPSILRIQQVVRGDSAAYFCASSPSGQDYGYTFGSGTRLTVV.

The chain employs TRBV20-1 and TRBJ2-4, with a tentative D call TRBD2 (5 bases). The DNA end is a closer match to TRBJ2-7, so the J assignment may be wrong. The CDR3 consists of 14 residues. Germline V gene data show CDR1 as DFQATT and CDR2 as SNEGSKA (reference sequence). The CDR3 DNA reads as TGCAGTGCCGGGGAGCGAAGGGCACGGGGCGAGCAGTACTTC. Amino acids: CSAGERRARGEQYF.